This T cell receptor beta chain was retrieved from a study of cytomegalovirus exposure and HLA in healthy donors. Germline V gene sequence: CDR1 MNHNS, CDR2 SASEGT. The CDR3 loop spans 12 amino acids. Losses at the gene ends were 7 bases for V and 4 bases for J; bases not matched to a gene: 3. Every donor was a healthy person donating bone marrow. The PCR made use of 60 Vbeta and 13 Jbeta primers. Sequencing was performed with immunoSEQ multiplex PCR; in TCRdb, only in-frame clones are kept and a portion is missing. The table records 90,000 to 120,000 clones, 65% to 85% of them present only once. For this clone: Its antigen is not known.

Regarding the study as a whole: When a later analysis compared HLA-associated TCR beta chains with equally common others, the HLA-associated chains turned out to be more clonally expanded and to have lower generation probabilities.

Sequenced: PBMCs. The TCR comes from a man aged 30 to 45 in good health and CMV-seronegative. This chain joins TRBV6-1 and TRBJ1-1, with 7 bases identical to TRBD1. In nucleotides, the CDR3 is TGTGCCAGCAACAGGGGAGTCACTGAAGCTTTCTTT. Translating gives CASNRGVTEAFF.